These 30 T cell receptor beta chains share one sample of origin, sequenced in a study of blood T cell repertoires in COVID-19. The table came from immunoSEQ multiplex PCR; TCRdb's copy has only in-frame clones and leaves some out. This sample has more than 35,000 clones, with about 90% found just once. The sequencing input was peripheral blood. The receptors were gathered from a woman aged 30 to 39 in a cohort sampled during active COVID-19.

The CDR3 DNA reads TGTGCCAGCAGCCCTTGGGGCACCCAAGAGACCCAGTACTTC. Encoded protein: CASSPWGTQETQYF. The gene calls are TRBV9 and TRBJ2-5; maybe TRBD1 (5 bases). CDR1 and CDR2 (germline): SGDLS, YYNGEE. This CDR3 region has 14 residues. Trimming took 4 bases from V and 1 from J, leaving 11 bases between them.

The chain combines TRBV7-2 with TRBJ2-2; 16 nucleotides agree with TRBD2. This CDR3 is built from 19 residues. V trimming: 2 bases; J trimming: 4 bases; junction bases outside the gene matches: 7. Germline CDR1 is SGHTA and CDR2 is FQGNSA. CDR3: CASSLQGLAGGPSTGELFF. Written as DNA, the CDR3 is TGTGCCAGCAGCTTACAGGGACTAGCGGGAGGGCCTAGCACCGGGGAGCTGTTTTTT.

This chain joins TRBV25-1 and TRBJ1-2; 8 nucleotides match TRBD1. CDR3 length equals 14 residues. Per the germline V gene, CDR1 is MGHDK and CDR2 is SYGVNS. V dropped 5 bases and J dropped 5; count of bases not matched to a gene: 7. The CDR3 here is CASSHDRGGYGYTF. In DNA, the CDR3 is TGTGCCAGCAGTCACGACAGGGGCGGGTATGGCTACACCTTC.

The chain's CDR3 is CASSIRGDQPQHF. Written as DNA, the CDR3 is TGTGCCAGCAGTATAAGGGGTGATCAGCCCCAGCATTTT. The gene calls are TRBV6-5 and TRBJ1-5; tentative D call: TRBD1 (5 bases). The CDR3 loop spans 13 amino acids. Looked up from germline, CDR1 is MNHEY and CDR2 is SVGAGI. V lost 5 bases and J lost 5, with 10 bases in between.

The V gene is TRBV2, the J gene TRBJ1-2; possibly TRBD1 for D (5 bases). Germline CDR1 is SNHLY and CDR2 is FYNNEI. The CDR3 extends over 13 amino acids. Trimming stripped 6 bases from V and 2 bases from J, with 10 bases between. CDR3 protein: CASRDILNYGYTF. Written as DNA, the CDR3 is TGTGCCAGCAGGGACATCCTCAACTATGGCTACACCTTC.

The V gene is TRBV6-2 or TRBV6-3, the J gene TRBJ1-1; D uncertain. This CDR3 comprises 14 residues. CDR1 is MNHEY and CDR2 is SVGEGT in the germline V gene. Trimming stripped 3 bases from V and 5 bases from J, with 13 bases between. The CDR3 DNA sequence: TGTGCCAGCAGTTATGTTGCGGGTGCGACTGAAGCTTTCTTT. The encoded protein is CASSYVAGATEAFF.

The chain combines TRBV4-1 with TRBJ2-7; D is uncertain. The V gene's germline CDR1 is MGHRA and CDR2 YSYEKL. The CDR3 has 15 residues. Trimming removed 0 bases from V and 6 bases from J, with 15 bases in between. The CDR3 spells CASSQDRRPPSEQYF. The CDR3 DNA follows: TGCGCCAGCAGCCAAGATCGGAGACCGCCTTCCGAGCAGTACTTC.

J is TRBJ2-7 and V is TRBV4-1; weak D call: TRBD1 (6 bases). The CDR3 has 15 amino acids. V lost 3 bases to trimming and J lost 0 bases, with 12 bases between them. From germline, CDR1 is MGHRA and CDR2 YSYEKL. The CDR3 sequence: CASSHLDSSSYEQYF. The CDR3 nucleotides read TGCGCCAGCAGCCACCTGGACAGTAGCTCCTACGAGCAGTACTTC.

V usage is TRBV7-2 and J usage is TRBJ1-4, with D unresolved. Germline CDR1 and CDR2: SGHTA and FQGNSA. V lost 5 bases to trimming and J lost 7 bases, with 17 bases between them. The CDR3 runs to 15 residues. The CDR3 spells CASSRVGSVIEKLFF. Written as DNA, the CDR3 is TGTGCCAGCAGCCGCGTCGGCAGCGTTATTGAAAAACTGTTTTTT.

The rearrangement joins TRBV28 to TRBJ2-7; D is unresolved. V was shortened by 1 base and J by 0 bases, with 10 bases between the two germline ends. CDR3 size: 15 residues. Germline lookup yields CDR1 MDHEN and CDR2 SYDVKM. CDR3 nucleotide sequence: TGTGCCAGCAGTTTATATGGCGGTAGCTCCTACGAGCAGTACTTC. Translated, it gives CASSLYGGSSYEQYF.

This chain links TRBV28 with TRBJ2-7; a weak D match, TRBD2 (6 bases). The CDR3 runs 12 residues. CDR1 is MDHEN, CDR2 SYDVKM, per germline. Trimming shortened V by 4 bases and J by 3 bases, and 7 bases separated the two germline ends. The CDR3 DNA sequence: TGTGCCAGCAGTTCCGGGGGCTACGAGCAGTACTTC. Amino acid sequence: CASSSGGYEQYF.

V usage is TRBV6-6 and J usage is TRBJ2-3; 8 bases map to TRBD2. The germline CDR1 and CDR2 sequences are MNHNY and SVGAGI (reference sequence). The J segment lost 2 bases and the V segment lost 2 bases, leaving 3 bases of the junction unmatched. The CDR3 has 15 amino acids. The CDR3 sequence is CASSYVAGPTDTQYF. CDR3 bases: TGTGCCAGCAGTTACGTAGCGGGACCCACAGATACGCAGTATTTT.

The chain combines TRBV7-3 with TRBJ1-1; 8 bases align to TRBD1. After removal of 6 bases from V and 4 bases from J, the junction contained 4 bases not matched to a gene. CDR3 length: 13 residues. Germline V gives CDR1 SGHTA, CDR2 FQGTGA. The DNA of the CDR3 is TGTGCCAGCAGTTACACAGGGGGCACTGAAGCTTTCTTT. This codes for CASSYTGGTEAFF.

The chain recombines TRBV18 with TRBJ2-7; 7 nucleotides align to TRBD2. Germline loops: CDR1 KGHSH, CDR2 LQKENI. Trimming cost V 3 bases and J 2 bases; bases outside gene matches: 1. The CDR3 is 13 residues long. The DNA of the CDR3 is TGTGCCAGCTCACCCGGGGGGACCTACGAGCAGTACTTC. It is translated as CASSPGGTYEQYF.

The chain's CDR3 is CASGTRAGIETQYF. The CDR3 coding sequence is TGTGCCAGTGGTACGAGGGCGGGGATAGAGACCCAGTACTTC. V is TRBV19 and J is TRBJ2-5, with D perhaps matching TRBD2 (6 bases). V was clipped by 8 bases and J by 4 bases, with 17 bases between them. This CDR3 spans 14 amino acids. Germline values: CDR1 LNHDA, CDR2 SQIVND (reference sequence).

Concerning this clone: Other DNA sequences in the same sample also yield this CDR3. This sequence joins TRBV4-3 and TRBJ2-1, with 12 bases lining up with TRBD2. Germline CDR1 and CDR2: LGHNA and YSLEER. V lost 3 bases to trimming and J lost 5 bases; unmatched junction nucleotides: 11. This CDR3 has 18 residues. CDR3 in DNA: TGCGCCAGCAGCCAGCCCCGACTAGCGGGAGCTGACCACAATGAGCAGTTCTTC. It translates to CASSQPRLAGADHNEQFF.

This chain uses TRBV2 with TRBJ1-2; D unresolved. Per germline, CDR1 SNHLY and CDR2 FYNNEI. V dropped 4 bases and J dropped 0 bases, with 12 bases sitting between them. The CDR3 extends over 15 amino acids. Here the CDR3 DNA reads TGTGCCAGCAGTGGATCAGTGACACCTAACTATGGCTACACCTTC. Protein product: CASSGSVTPNYGYTF.

The CDR3 bases are TGTGCCACCAGTGATCACCTAGCGGGGATGCCCACAGATACGCAGTATTTT. Translation: CATSDHLAGMPTDTQYF. J is TRBJ2-3 and V is TRBV24-1; the match to TRBD2 covers 9 bases. The CDR3 totals 17 residues. CDR1 and CDR2 from the germline V gene are KGHDR and SFDVKD. Germline trimming cut 3 bases from V and 2 bases from J; bases unmatched to any gene: 8.

The chain joins TRBV4-3 to TRBJ2-1, with 8 bases aligning to TRBD2. Losses at the gene ends were 0 bases for V and 9 bases for J; bases not matched to a gene: 13. The CDR3 runs 17 residues. CDR1 and CDR2 (germline): LGHNA, YSLEER. CDR3 loop: CASSQDATGGLNGEQFF. CDR3 coding DNA: TGCGCCAGCAGCCAAGATGCGACGGGAGGGCTCAATGGTGAGCAGTTCTTC.

The chain employs TRBV25-1 and TRBJ2-7; D ambiguous. Germline V gene data show CDR1 as MGHDK and CDR2 as SYGVNS. The CDR3 has 11 amino acids. Trimming removed 4 bases at V and 3 bases at J, with 4 bases between. CDR3 sequence: CASSAHYEQYF. The CDR3 region has the DNA TGTGCCAGCAGTGCCCACTACGAGCAGTACTTC.

This chain joins TRBV9 and TRBJ2-1; 11 nucleotides agree with TRBD2. Germline CDR1 SGDLS, CDR2 YYNGEE. The CDR3 loop spans 17 amino acids. With V trimmed by 4 bases and J by 6 bases, 12 bases remained unmatched. CDR3 region: CASSRTSGSYGGNEQFF. For the CDR3, the DNA is TGTGCCAGCAGCAGGACTAGCGGGTCCTACGGGGGCAATGAGCAGTTCTTC.

The chain uses TRBV3-1 (or the pseudogene TRBV3-2) and TRBJ2-7; tentatively, D is TRBD1 (6 bases). V was pared by 4 bases and J by 0 bases, with 7 bases between. The CDR3 is made up of 13 amino acids. Per germline, CDR1 LGHDT and CDR2 YNNKEL (reference sequence). The CDR3 loop reads CASSLQGSYEQYF. In nucleotides, the CDR3 is TGTGCCAGCAGCCTACAGGGCTCCTACGAGCAGTACTTC.

This clone was seen a single time. The chain has TRBV7-8 and TRBJ1-4, with 9 bases lining up with TRBD1. Germline V gene sequence: CDR1 SGHVS, CDR2 FQNEAQ. This CDR3 comprises 15 residues. Trimming removed 4 bases from V and 6 bases from J; junction bases left unmatched: 6. CDR3 coding DNA: TGTGCCAGCAGCTCCATGACAGGGGGTTATGAAAAACTGTTTTTT. Protein sequence: CASSSMTGGYEKLFF.

This chain uses TRBV10-3 with TRBJ2-3; D possibly corresponds to TRBD1 (5 bases). The CDR3 totals 15 residues. The germline V and J ends were trimmed by 4 bases and 4 bases, with 15 bases remaining between them. CDR1 is ENHRY, CDR2 SYGVKD, per germline. This chain's CDR3 is CAISGVGPSSDTQYF. DNA of the CDR3: TGTGCCATCAGTGGCGTGGGGCCCAGCTCAGATACGCAGTATTTT.

The rearrangement uses TRBV7-6 and TRBJ2-3, with a weak D call TRBD2 (6 bases). V was pared by 2 bases and J by 2 bases, with 14 bases between. Looked up from germline, CDR1 is SGHVS and CDR2 is FNYEAQ. This CDR3 spans 16 amino acids. The CDR3 coding sequence is TGTGCCAGCAGCTTACGCCTTAGCGGTACCACAGATACGCAGTATTTT. As protein: CASSLRLSGTTDTQYF.

CDR3 DNA sequence: TGCGCCAGCAGCCAAGCGACGGGGCCGGGGGCCCAGTACTTC. It is translated as CASSQATGPGAQYF. The chain uses TRBV4-3 and TRBJ2-5; D may be TRBD2 (6 bases). The germline V and J ends were trimmed by 1 base and 9 bases, with 15 bases remaining between them. The length of the CDR3 is 14 residues. Germline-derived CDR1 and CDR2 are LGHNA and YSLEER.

The chain recombines TRBV2 with TRBJ2-7; possibly TRBD1 for D (6 bases). V shed 9 bases and J shed 2 bases, with 11 bases lying between them. Germline values: CDR1 SNHLY, CDR2 FYNNEI. This CDR3 region has 12 residues. CDR3 bases: TGTGCCAGTAGACGGGACACCTACGAGCAGTACTTC. Protein: CASRRDTYEQYF.

The rearrangement links TRBV15 to TRBJ1-2; TRBD1 matches at 7 bases. CDR3 size: 15 residues. The germline V gene has CDR1 LNHNV and CDR2 YYDKDF (reference sequence). The junction had 4 bases not matched to a gene; V was cut back by 0 bases and J by 3 bases. CDR3 protein: CATSRDQGVHYGYTF. The CDR3, as DNA: TGTGCCACCAGCAGAGATCAGGGGGTGCACTATGGCTACACCTTC.

This chain links TRBV6-5 with TRBJ2-7; no clear D. CDR1 and CDR2 from the germline V gene are MNHEY and SVGAGI. The V end lost 2 bases, the J end lost 0 bases, and 8 bases lay between the germline ends. This CDR3 spans 14 amino acids. DNA of the CDR3: TGTGCCAGCAGTTACATTCCGGGCTCCTACGAGCAGTACTTC. Translating it yields CASSYIPGSYEQYF.

CDR3 loop: CASSYSRDYEQYF. CDR3 coding DNA: TGTGCCAGCAGTTACTCGCGGGATTACGAGCAGTACTTC. V is TRBV6-5 and J is TRBJ2-7, with D perhaps matching TRBD2 (6 bases). V dropped 0 bases and J dropped 4 bases, with 7 bases sitting between them. Germline V gives CDR1 MNHEY, CDR2 SVGAGI. This CDR3 contains 13 residues.